This is a list of T cell receptor beta chains from one sample in a study of blood T cell repertoires in COVID-19. Measured with immunoSEQ multiplex PCR; TCRdb has only the in-frame clones, and not every one. The sample holds tens of thousands of clones, roughly 88% seen once. The source material was peripheral blood. These receptors originate from a woman in her forties or fifties in a cohort sampled during active COVID-19. Each CDR3 is given with its conserved first and last residue. Each record gives: D gene, J gene, clone size, V gene, CDR3 DNA, CDR3 protein. A D gene is named only where the DNA matches it firmly. Some rows have no size entry. The others give once, few or many, or a class for an expanded clone.

d_gene: .; j_gene: TRBJ2-5; abundance: once; v_gene: TRBV9; CDR3nt: TGTGCCAGCAGCTCCGAGGGGACCCAGTACTTC; CDR3aa: CASSSEGTQYF
d_gene: .; j_gene: TRBJ2-7; abundance: once; v_gene: TRBV27; CDR3nt: TGTGCCAGCAGTCTCCCGGGACTTCCCTACGAGCAGTACTTC; CDR3aa: CASSLPGLPYEQYF
d_gene: .; j_gene: TRBJ2-7; abundance: .; v_gene: TRBV5-1; CDR3nt: TGCGCCAGCAGCTTGGAGGGGCAGGGTTCTAACGAGCAGTACTTC; CDR3aa: CASSLEGQGSNEQYF
d_gene: .; j_gene: TRBJ1-5; abundance: .; v_gene: TRBV12-3/TRBV12-4; CDR3nt: TGTGCCAGCAGTTTTCGGGGATATCAGCCCCAGCATTTT; CDR3aa: CASSFRGYQPQHF
d_gene: TRBD1; j_gene: TRBJ2-1; abundance: .; v_gene: TRBV7-3; CDR3nt: TGTGCCAGCAGCTTGCAAGCTCGACAGGGGCAATTCTACAATGAGCAGTTCTTC; CDR3aa: CASSLQARQGQFYNEQFF
d_gene: .; j_gene: TRBJ2-2; abundance: .; v_gene: TRBV11-2; CDR3nt: TGTGCCAGCAGCCCTACTACCCAGCCCGGGGAGCTGTTTTTT; CDR3aa: CASSPTTQPGELFF
d_gene: .; j_gene: TRBJ1-1; abundance: .; v_gene: TRBV5-4; CDR3nt: TGTGCCAGCAGCTGGGATGCGGGCACTGAAGCTTTCTTT; CDR3aa: CASSWDAGTEAFF
d_gene: .; j_gene: TRBJ1-2; abundance: .; v_gene: TRBV7-3; CDR3nt: TGTGCCAGCAGCTTAGGCGAGGGAGCTGGCTATGGCTACACCTTC; CDR3aa: CASSLGEGAGYGYTF
d_gene: TRBD2; j_gene: TRBJ2-4; abundance: once; v_gene: TRBV7-4; CDR3nt: TGTGCCAGCAGCTTAGAAATTATGCTAGCGGGAGAGAGCTGGGGTTTGAACATTCAGTACTTC; CDR3aa: CASSLEIMLAGESWGLNIQYF
d_gene: .; j_gene: TRBJ2-7; abundance: .; v_gene: TRBV6-5; CDR3nt: TGTGCCAGCAGTTTGAAAACCTTTAGTCGCGAGCAGTACTTC; CDR3aa: CASSLKTFSREQYF
d_gene: .; j_gene: TRBJ2-3; abundance: .; v_gene: TRBV11-3; CDR3nt: TGTGCCAGCAGCCCGGAGAGCGGAGATACGCAGTATTTT; CDR3aa: CASSPESGDTQYF
d_gene: .; j_gene: TRBJ2-2; abundance: .; v_gene: TRBV3-1/TRBV3-2; CDR3nt: TGTGCCAGCAGCCAAAGCGGTGGGACTGGGTTTCCCGGGGAGCTGTTTTTT; CDR3aa: CASSQSGGTGFPGELFF
d_gene: .; j_gene: TRBJ1-2; abundance: .; v_gene: TRBV13; CDR3nt: TGTGCCAGCAGCATTTGGACATATAACTATGGCTACACCTTC; CDR3aa: CASSIWTYNYGYTF
d_gene: .; j_gene: TRBJ1-2; abundance: .; v_gene: TRBV3-1/TRBV3-2; CDR3nt: TGTGCCAGCAGCCAAGGGGACACTGAGGCGAGGACCTTC; CDR3aa: CASSQGDTEARTF
d_gene: .; j_gene: TRBJ1-4; abundance: .; v_gene: TRBV19; CDR3nt: TGTGCCAGTACCATGGAGGGGCGAGGTGAAAAACTGTTTTTT; CDR3aa: CASTMEGRGEKLFF
d_gene: TRBD1; j_gene: TRBJ1-1; abundance: .; v_gene: TRBV19; CDR3nt: TGTGCCAGTACTTCAACGGGACAGCCCATGAACACTGAAGCTTTCTTT; CDR3aa: CASTSTGQPMNTEAFF
d_gene: .; j_gene: TRBJ2-1; abundance: .; v_gene: TRBV3-1/TRBV3-2; CDR3nt: TGTGCCAGCAGCCAAGTAATTAGGGGGTCCTACAATGAGCAGTTCTTC; CDR3aa: CASSQVIRGSYNEQFF
d_gene: .; j_gene: TRBJ2-2; abundance: .; v_gene: TRBV5-1; CDR3nt: TGCGCCCGCAGCTTGGGGGGGCTAGCGGTAACCGGGGAGCTGTTTTTT; CDR3aa: CARSLGGLAVTGELFF
d_gene: .; j_gene: TRBJ1-1; abundance: .; v_gene: TRBV19; CDR3nt: TGTGCCAGTAGCGGGGTGAACACTGAAGCTTTCTTT; CDR3aa: CASSGVNTEAFF
d_gene: .; j_gene: TRBJ1-2; abundance: once; v_gene: TRBV30; CDR3nt: TGTGCCTGGAGTGTACCCTACTTGTATGGCTACACCTTC; CDR3aa: CAWSVPYLYGYTF
d_gene: TRBD1; j_gene: TRBJ1-1; abundance: .; v_gene: TRBV2; CDR3nt: TGTGCCAGCACTGTTCCGGGACAGGGGGCAAATACTGAAGCTTTCTTT; CDR3aa: CASTVPGQGANTEAFF
d_gene: TRBD1; j_gene: TRBJ1-2; abundance: .; v_gene: TRBV28; CDR3nt: TGTGCCACCCCGGGACAGGGAGCTAATAACTATGGCTACACCTTC; CDR3aa: CATPGQGANNYGYTF
d_gene: TRBD2; j_gene: TRBJ2-3; abundance: once; v_gene: TRBV10-2; CDR3nt: TGCGCCAGCAGTGGGGGGGGACTAGCGGGAGGGCCGATCGATACGCAGTATTTT; CDR3aa: CASSGGGLAGGPIDTQYF
d_gene: .; j_gene: TRBJ1-5; abundance: .; v_gene: TRBV5-1; CDR3nt: TGCGCCAGCAGCTTGGGACAGCCCAATCAGCCCCAGCATTTT; CDR3aa: CASSLGQPNQPQHF
d_gene: .; j_gene: TRBJ2-3; abundance: .; v_gene: TRBV11-2; CDR3nt: TGTGCCAGCAGCCCGCAGGTAGGAGATACGCAGTATTTT; CDR3aa: CASSPQVGDTQYF
d_gene: .; j_gene: TRBJ1-2; abundance: .; v_gene: TRBV6-1; CDR3nt: TGTGCCAGCAGTGCCCTAGGGGTCAGGCAATTAACGAGTGGCTACACCTTC; CDR3aa: CASSALGVRQLTSGYTF
d_gene: TRBD1; j_gene: TRBJ1-2; abundance: .; v_gene: TRBV28; CDR3nt: TGTGCCAGCTATAGACAGGGTCCCGCCTATGGCTACACCTTC; CDR3aa: CASYRQGPAYGYTF
d_gene: TRBD1; j_gene: TRBJ2-6; abundance: once; v_gene: TRBV7-6; CDR3nt: TGTGCCAGCAGCTTAAGGGACAGGGGCACGGCTGGGGCCAACGTCCTGACTTTC; CDR3aa: CASSLRDRGTAGANVLTF
d_gene: TRBD2; j_gene: TRBJ2-2; abundance: .; v_gene: TRBV28; CDR3nt: TGTGCCAGTGATGGACTAGCGGGGGCGAACACCGGGGAGCTGTTTTTT; CDR3aa: CASDGLAGANTGELFF
d_gene: .; j_gene: TRBJ2-7; abundance: .; v_gene: TRBV3-1/TRBV3-2; CDR3nt: TGTGCCAGCAGCCAAGATGACAGATTATACGAGCAGTACTTC; CDR3aa: CASSQDDRLYEQYF
d_gene: TRBD2; j_gene: TRBJ2-3; abundance: many; v_gene: TRBV2; CDR3nt: TGTGCCAGCCTACGGGCTAGCGGGAGAACAGATACGCAGTATTTT; CDR3aa: CASLRASGRTDTQYF
d_gene: .; j_gene: TRBJ2-6; abundance: .; v_gene: TRBV28; CDR3nt: TGTGCCAGCAGTTCCAACCCATTGGGCATCAGCTCTGGGGCCAACGTCCTGACTTTC; CDR3aa: CASSSNPLGISSGANVLTF
d_gene: .; j_gene: TRBJ1-5; abundance: once; v_gene: TRBV5-5; CDR3nt: TGTGCCAGCAGCCAGGGATCCCTACACCAACAGCCCCAGCATTTT; CDR3aa: CASSQGSLHQQPQHF
d_gene: .; j_gene: TRBJ1-2; abundance: .; v_gene: TRBV30; CDR3nt: TGTGCCTGGATTCCACCCACAACGAGGGGGTCTAGCGGCTACACCTTC; CDR3aa: CAWIPPTTRGSSGYTF
d_gene: .; j_gene: TRBJ1-2; abundance: .; v_gene: TRBV28; CDR3nt: TGTGCCAGCAGTCTCTCGGAGCCCGCTATTTATGGCTACACCTTC; CDR3aa: CASSLSEPAIYGYTF
d_gene: TRBD1; j_gene: TRBJ2-5; abundance: .; v_gene: TRBV7-3; CDR3nt: TGTGCCAGCAGCTTATTGGGGACAGGGAACAGAGAGACCCAGTACTTC; CDR3aa: CASSLLGTGNRETQYF
d_gene: TRBD1; j_gene: TRBJ1-2; abundance: .; v_gene: TRBV19; CDR3nt: TGTGCCAGTAGTCCACGGACAGGGGGGAATGGCTACACCTTC; CDR3aa: CASSPRTGGNGYTF
d_gene: .; j_gene: TRBJ1-2; abundance: .; v_gene: TRBV27; CDR3nt: TGTGCCAGCAGTTTATCGGTAGATAACTATGGCTACACCTTC; CDR3aa: CASSLSVDNYGYTF
d_gene: .; j_gene: TRBJ1-5; abundance: .; v_gene: TRBV6-1; CDR3nt: TGTGCCAGCAGTGAAGCGCTTCGCTTCGGCAGGGGTTATCAGCCCCAGCATTTT; CDR3aa: CASSEALRFGRGYQPQHF
d_gene: .; j_gene: TRBJ2-7; abundance: .; v_gene: TRBV18; CDR3nt: TGTGCCAGCTCACCGGACCAGGGGTCCGTCTACGAGCAGTACTTC; CDR3aa: CASSPDQGSVYEQYF
d_gene: .; j_gene: TRBJ2-2; abundance: .; v_gene: TRBV28; CDR3nt: TGTGCCAGCAGTTTCAGGGTTCACGGGGAGCTGTTTTTT; CDR3aa: CASSFRVHGELFF
d_gene: TRBD1; j_gene: TRBJ1-5; abundance: .; v_gene: TRBV7-8; CDR3nt: TGTGCCAGCAGCTTAGAGGGACAGGGTAATCAGCCCCAGCATTTT; CDR3aa: CASSLEGQGNQPQHF
d_gene: .; j_gene: TRBJ2-3; abundance: .; v_gene: TRBV19; CDR3nt: TGTGCCAGTAGCCTACTCGGGATAGTGTTCCCTGGCACAGATACGCAGTATTTT; CDR3aa: CASSLLGIVFPGTDTQYF
d_gene: TRBD1; j_gene: TRBJ2-5; abundance: .; v_gene: TRBV29-1; CDR3nt: TGCAGCGTTGGGGGACAGGGAAAGGAGACCCAGTACTTC; CDR3aa: CSVGGQGKETQYF
d_gene: .; j_gene: TRBJ2-3; abundance: .; v_gene: TRBV2; CDR3nt: TGTGCCAGCAGGGACTACCTAAACACAGATACGCAGTATTTT; CDR3aa: CASRDYLNTDTQYF